The entry below gives a single TCR beta chain sequence along with its context. What it recognizes is unknown. Per the germline V gene, CDR1 is SEHNR and CDR2 is FQNEAQ (reference sequence). Trimming stripped 3 bases from V and 5 bases from J, with 14 bases between. This CDR3 spans 15 amino acids. Documented treatment: roughly 10-day PBMC culture with coronavirus spike peptide pools or control peptides (ViraFEST assay). About 2.1 million PBMCs were grown per well alongside approximately 9.2 IU/ml IL-2 and about 9.9 ug/ml peptide pools. Once obtained from cultured CD4+ T cells, the DNA was sequenced using the Oncomine TCR Beta short-read assay. It was cultured CD4+ T cells from which genomic DNA was extracted. TCRdb analysed the PCR reads with MiXCR anew, one entry per CDR3 protein. Of about 17,000 distinct CDR3 sequences in the sample, over 50% are singletons; the top ten hold approximately 11%. These data belong to a study of vaccination and CD4 T cells after COVID-19. Overall study context: Overlapping spike peptides from SARS-CoV-2, HCoV-NL63, HCoV-OC43 and HCoV-229E served to stimulate the cells. Study conclusions and caveats: Median 86.3% of reactive clones detected in convalescent patients emerged only post-vaccination.

This sequence was found in a human donor who had recovered from COVID-19. The sequencing sample was made of CD4+ T cells from blood, cultured in vitro. The chain couples TRBV7-9 to TRBJ1-5; D remains unclear. CDR3 residues: CASSFGSPKDQPQHF. Written as DNA, the CDR3 is TGTGCCAGCAGCTTCGGCAGCCCAAAGGATCAGCCCCAGCATTTT.